This T cell receptor (beta chain) was found in a study of cytotoxic CD8 clonotypes in ibrutinib-treated CLL. Study summary: The group held some ten relapsed/refractory and around 15 treatment-naive patients, with under 18 IGHV unmutated. General study points: Starting clonality was above that of age-matched healthy donors and tracked circulating CD8+ T-cell counts. Contraction or stability on treatment was seen for public clonotypes, which were uncommon.

TCRdb keeps only in-frame clones here, not all; method: immunoSEQ multiplex PCR. This table has over 110,000 clones, 75% to 95% appearing once. For TCR beta libraries, roughly 2 micrograms of genomic DNA were obtained from cryopreserved PBMCs. A note on this clone: Antigen specificity is unknown.

The TCR sequence derives from a human donor with chronic lymphocytic leukemia. The sequences come from PBMCs, collected after 12 months of ibrutinib treatment.

The CDR3 nucleotides are TGTGCCAGCGGGTGGAATACGCAGTATTTT. It specifies CASGWNTQYF. The V and J genes are TRBV27 and TRBJ2-3; D not certain. The CDR3 loop spans 10 amino acids. V shed 8 bases and J shed 7 bases, with 7 bases lying between them. Germline V CDR1 and CDR2: MNHEY, SMNVEV (reference sequence).